Listed below are T cell receptor beta chains from one sample, sequenced in a study of CD8 T cells in acute hepatitis C reinfection. TCRdb keeps only in-frame clones here, not all; method: immunoSEQ multiplex PCR. The sample carries some 38,000 clones, more than 75% recorded once. Sequenced material: naive CD8+ T cells from PBMCs. Every receptor here comes from a man aged 25-40 years with chronic hepatitis C. CDR3s include the opening cysteine and the closing phenylalanine or tryptophan. Each record gives: clone size, D gene, J gene, V gene, CDR3 protein, CDR3 DNA. A D gene is named only where the DNA matches it firmly. Clone sizes are given selectively: once, few, many, or a class where the clone is expanded.

-	-	TRBJ1-1	TRBV2	CASSEPRIDTEAFF	TGTGCCAGCAGTGAACCTCGCATTGACACTGAAGCTTTCTTT
-	-	TRBJ2-5	TRBV7-6	CASSLASPVVGQETQYF	TGTGCCAGCAGCTTAGCGTCCCCAGTCGTCGGCCAAGAGACCCAGTACTTC
-	-	TRBJ1-1	TRBV27	CASSSFKEAFF	TGTGCCAGCAGTTCTTTCAAAGAAGCTTTCTTT
-	-	TRBJ2-7	TRBV27	CASSFSPGLEQYF	TGTGCCAGCAGTTTCTCCCCAGGGCTCGAGCAGTACTTC
-	-	TRBJ1-4	TRBV6-5	CASSLQGGEKLFF	TGTGCCAGCAGCCTTCAGGGAGGAGAAAAACTGTTTTTT
-	-	TRBJ2-3	TRBV27	CASSLRGGGYTDTQYF	TGTGCCAGCAGTTTAAGGGGTGGCGGCTACACAGATACGCAGTATTTT
-	-	TRBJ2-7	TRBV10-3	CAISEGNSYEQYF	TGTGCCATCAGTGAAGGCAACTCCTACGAGCAGTACTTC
-	TRBD1	TRBJ2-5	TRBV5-1	CASSLGDSGETQYF	TGCGCCAGCAGCTTGGGGGACAGTGGAGAGACCCAGTACTTC
-	-	TRBJ2-7	TRBV27	CASSLSAAYEQYF	TGTGCCAGCAGTTTATCGGCAGCCTACGAGCAGTACTTC
-	-	TRBJ2-7	TRBV5-6	CASSLGNEQYF	TGTGCCAGCAGCTTGGGAAACGAGCAGTACTTC
-	-	TRBJ2-1	TRBV19	CASSDGGLDWGEQFF	TGTGCCAGTAGCGACGGGGGGCTTGACTGGGGTGAGCAGTTCTTC
-	-	TRBJ2-7	TRBV7-9	CASSPQGSIYEQYF	TGTGCCAGCAGCCCCCAGGGGAGTATTTACGAGCAGTACTTC
-	-	TRBJ2-3	TRBV11-3	CASSPGTTDTQYF	TGTGCCAGCAGCCCCGGGACTACAGATACGCAGTATTTT
-	-	TRBJ2-7	TRBV9	CASSVGPGSPYEQYF	TGTGCCAGCAGCGTAGGCCCAGGATCACCCTACGAGCAGTACTTC
-	TRBD2	TRBJ2-2	TRBV7-9	CASSAPSGGAGELFF	TGTGCCAGCAGCGCTCCTAGCGGGGGGGCCGGGGAGCTGTTTTTT
-	TRBD2	TRBJ2-7	TRBV11-2	CASSVGGIYEQYF	TGTGCCAGCAGCGTCGGGGGGATCTACGAGCAGTACTTC
-	-	TRBJ2-7	TRBV27	CASSLGLRYEQYF	TGTGCCAGCAGTTTAGGACTCCGCTACGAGCAGTACTTC
once	-	TRBJ2-7	TRBV11-2	CASSLSRGGGYEQYF	TGTGCCAGCAGCTTATCAAGGGGCGGTGGTTACGAGCAGTACTTC
once	-	TRBJ2-1	TRBV19	CASSAGQREQFF	TGTGCCAGTAGTGCCGGACAGCGTGAGCAGTTCTTC
-	-	TRBJ1-3	TRBV15	CATSRDIGENTIYF	TGTGCCACCAGCAGAGATATCGGGGAAAACACCATATATTTT
-	TRBD1	TRBJ1-6	TRBV7-9	CASSPSGQPYSPLHF	TGTGCCAGCAGCCCCTCGGGACAGCCGTATTCACCCCTCCACTTT
-	-	TRBJ1-5	TRBV19	CASIEGFGQPQHF	TGTGCCAGTATAGAGGGTTTTGGTCAGCCCCAGCATTTT
-	TRBD2	TRBJ2-3	TRBV5-1	CASSWRERGDTQYF	TGCGCCAGCAGCTGGAGAGAGCGGGGAGATACGCAGTATTTT
-	-	TRBJ1-5	TRBV28	CASSPTVRNQPQHF	TGTGCCAGCAGCCCGACGGTCCGGAATCAGCCCCAGCATTTT
-	-	TRBJ2-1	TRBV19	CASSEWTTNNEQFF	TGTGCCAGTAGTGAGTGGACTACTAACAATGAGCAGTTCTTC
-	TRBD1	TRBJ2-7	TRBV27	CASSFRDRAYEQYF	TGTGCCAGCAGTTTCCGGGACAGAGCCTACGAGCAGTACTTC
few	-	TRBJ1-2	TRBV27	CASSLSTDYYGYTF	TGTGCCAGCAGTTTATCGACGGATTACTATGGCTACACCTTC
-	-	TRBJ1-5	TRBV6-1	CATVPSNQPQHF	TGTGCCACCGTTCCTAGCAATCAGCCCCAGCATTTT
-	-	TRBJ1-5	TRBV5-8	CASSLSGFGTIQPQHF	TGTGCCAGCAGCTTGTCAGGGTTCGGGACCATTCAGCCCCAGCATTTT
-	-	TRBJ2-7	TRBV6-5	CASSYSMGSPYEQYF	TGTGCCAGCAGTTACTCGATGGGGAGTCCCTACGAGCAGTACTTC
-	-	TRBJ2-7	TRBV2	CASSVPDSTYEQYF	TGTGCCAGCAGTGTACCGGACAGTACCTACGAGCAGTACTTC
-	TRBD1	TRBJ2-3	TRBV11-3	CASSLEGQGADTQYF	TGTGCCAGCAGCTTAGAGGGACAGGGCGCAGATACGCAGTATTTT
-	-	TRBJ1-4	TRBV19	CASTTNGPNEKLFF	TGTGCCAGTACTACTAACGGGCCGAATGAAAAACTGTTTTTT
once	-	TRBJ2-3	TRBV9	CASSVGTSGDTQYF	TGTGCCAGCAGCGTAGGTACATCCGGAGATACGCAGTATTTT
-	-	TRBJ2-7	TRBV4-1	CASSVQSDYEQYF	TGCGCCAGCAGTGTACAGTCCGACTACGAGCAGTACTTC
once	TRBD1	TRBJ2-2	TRBV19	CASSTATGGKWELFF	TGTGCCAGTAGTACCGCCACAGGGGGTAAATGGGAGCTGTTTTTT
-	TRBD2	TRBJ2-1	TRBV14	CASSPRPLAGKNEQFF	TGTGCCAGCAGCCCGCGTCCCCTAGCGGGTAAGAATGAGCAGTTCTTC